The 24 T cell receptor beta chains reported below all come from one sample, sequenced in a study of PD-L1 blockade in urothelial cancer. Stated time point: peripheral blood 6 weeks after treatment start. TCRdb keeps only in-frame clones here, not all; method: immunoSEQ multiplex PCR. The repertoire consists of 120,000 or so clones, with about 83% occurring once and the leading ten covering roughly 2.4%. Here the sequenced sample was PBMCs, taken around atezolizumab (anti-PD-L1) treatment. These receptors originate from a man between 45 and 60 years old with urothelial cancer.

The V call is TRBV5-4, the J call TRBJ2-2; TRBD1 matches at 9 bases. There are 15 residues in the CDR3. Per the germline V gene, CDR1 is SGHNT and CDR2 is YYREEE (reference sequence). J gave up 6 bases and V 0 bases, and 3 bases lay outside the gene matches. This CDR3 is CASSLGGQGSGELFF. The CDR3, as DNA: TGTGCCAGCAGCTTGGGGGGACAGGGTTCCGGGGAGCTGTTTTTT.

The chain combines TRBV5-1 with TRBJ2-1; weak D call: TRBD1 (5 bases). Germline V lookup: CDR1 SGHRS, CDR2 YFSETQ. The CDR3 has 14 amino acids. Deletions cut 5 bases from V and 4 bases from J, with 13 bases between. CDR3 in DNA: TGCGCCAGCAGGACAGACCACTCTTACAATGAGCAGTTCTTC. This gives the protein CASRTDHSYNEQFF.

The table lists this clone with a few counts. The DNA for the CDR3 is TGTGCCAGCAGCTTTCAGGACAGTACTAATGAAAAACTGTTTTTT. Translation: CASSFQDSTNEKLFF. J is TRBJ1-4 and V is TRBV7-9, with D perhaps matching TRBD1 (6 bases). Germline V lookup: CDR1 SEHNR, CDR2 FQNEAQ (reference sequence). The CDR3 loop spans 15 amino acids. Trimming shortened V by 3 bases and J by 2 bases, and 10 bases separated the two germline ends.

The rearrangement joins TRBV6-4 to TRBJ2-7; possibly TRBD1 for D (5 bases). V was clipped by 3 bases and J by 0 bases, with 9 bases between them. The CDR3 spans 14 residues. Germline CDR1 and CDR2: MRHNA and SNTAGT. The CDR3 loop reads CASSEQELSYEQYF. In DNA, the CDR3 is TGTGCCAGCAGTGAACAGGAACTCTCCTACGAGCAGTACTTC.

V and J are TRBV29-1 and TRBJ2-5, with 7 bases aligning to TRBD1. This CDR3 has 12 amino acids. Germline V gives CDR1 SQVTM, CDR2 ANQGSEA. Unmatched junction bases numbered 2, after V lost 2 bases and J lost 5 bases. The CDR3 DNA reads TGCAGCGTTGAAAAGGGGGCTGAGACCCAGTACTTC. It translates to CSVEKGAETQYF.

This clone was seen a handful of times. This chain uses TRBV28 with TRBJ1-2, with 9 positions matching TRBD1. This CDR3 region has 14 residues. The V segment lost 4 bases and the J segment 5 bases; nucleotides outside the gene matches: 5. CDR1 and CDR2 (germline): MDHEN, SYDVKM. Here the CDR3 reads CASSSGGTGYGYTF. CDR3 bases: TGTGCCAGCAGTTCCGGAGGGACAGGGTATGGCTACACCTTC.

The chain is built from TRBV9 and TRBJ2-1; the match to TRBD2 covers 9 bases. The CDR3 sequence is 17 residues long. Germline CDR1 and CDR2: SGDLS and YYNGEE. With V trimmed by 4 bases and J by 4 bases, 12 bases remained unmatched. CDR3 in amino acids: CASSFSPGLAIYNEQFF. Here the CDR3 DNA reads TGTGCCAGCAGCTTTAGCCCTGGACTAGCGATTTACAATGAGCAGTTCTTC.

This CDR3 reads CASSLAAGGYRWETQYF. CDR3 DNA: TGTGCCAGCAGCTTGGCAGCGGGAGGGTACCGTTGGGAGACCCAGTACTTC. J is TRBJ2-5 and V is TRBV5-4, with 10 bases aligning to TRBD2. The germline V gene has CDR1 SGHNT and CDR2 YYREEE (reference sequence). The trim removed 0 bases at V and 5 bases at J, leaving 10 bases unmatched. CDR3 length: 17 residues.

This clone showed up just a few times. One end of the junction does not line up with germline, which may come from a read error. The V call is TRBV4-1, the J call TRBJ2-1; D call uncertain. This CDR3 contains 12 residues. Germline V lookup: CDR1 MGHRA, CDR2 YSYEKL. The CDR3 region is CASSQVYHEQFF. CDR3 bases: TGCGCCAGCAGCCAAGTCTACCATGAGCAGTTCTTC.

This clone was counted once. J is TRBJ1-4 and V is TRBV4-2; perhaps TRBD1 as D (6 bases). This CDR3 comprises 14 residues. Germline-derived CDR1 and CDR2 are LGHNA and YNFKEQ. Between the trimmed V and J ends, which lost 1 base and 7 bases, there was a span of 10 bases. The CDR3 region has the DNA TGTGCCAGCAGCCAAGGGCAGGGGCCTGAAAAACTGTTTTTT. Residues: CASSQGQGPEKLFF.

The CDR3 nucleotides are TGTGCCAGTAGTAGGGAACCGGGACAGAACTATGGCTACACCTTC. Its protein is CASSREPGQNYGYTF. The chain has TRBV19 and TRBJ1-2, with TRBD1 identical over 7 bases. CDR3 size: 15 residues. J gave up 2 bases and V 4 bases, and 7 bases lay outside the gene matches. Looked up from germline, CDR1 is LNHDA and CDR2 is SQIVND (reference sequence).

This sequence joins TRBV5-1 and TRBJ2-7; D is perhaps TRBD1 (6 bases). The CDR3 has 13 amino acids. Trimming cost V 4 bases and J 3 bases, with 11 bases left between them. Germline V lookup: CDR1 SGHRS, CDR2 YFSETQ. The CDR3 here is CASSRGQIYEQYF. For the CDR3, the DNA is TGCGCCAGCAGCAGAGGACAGATCTACGAGCAGTACTTC.

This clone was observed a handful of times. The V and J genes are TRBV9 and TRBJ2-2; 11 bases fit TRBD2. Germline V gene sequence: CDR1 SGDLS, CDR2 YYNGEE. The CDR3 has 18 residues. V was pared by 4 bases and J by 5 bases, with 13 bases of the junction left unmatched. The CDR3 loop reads CASSTQPLAGGRTGELFF. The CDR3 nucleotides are TGTGCCAGCAGCACTCAACCCCTAGCGGGAGGTCGGACCGGGGAGCTGTTTTTT. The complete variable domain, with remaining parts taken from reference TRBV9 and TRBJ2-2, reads DSGVTQTPKHLITATGQRVTLRCSPRSGDLSVYWYQQSLDQGLQFLIQYYNGEERAKGNILERFSAQQFPDLHSELNLSSLELGDSALYFCASSTQPLAGGRTGELFFGEGSRLTVL.

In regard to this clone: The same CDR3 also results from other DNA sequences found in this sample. The CDR3, as DNA: TGTGCCAGCAGCGTAGGACAGGGGGCCTACGAGCAGTACTTC. Translated, it gives CASSVGQGAYEQYF. The chain has TRBV9 and TRBJ2-7; 9 nucleotides match TRBD1. Germline V gives CDR1 SGDLS, CDR2 YYNGEE. V gave up 0 bases and J gave up 2 bases; unmatched junction bases: 0. The CDR3 spans 14 residues. Complete variable domain (other parts from reference TRBV9 and TRBJ2-7): DSGVTQTPKHLITATGQRVTLRCSPRSGDLSVYWYQQSLDQGLQFLIQYYNGEERAKGNILERFSAQQFPDLHSELNLSSLELGDSALYFCASSVGQGAYEQYFGPGTRLTVT.

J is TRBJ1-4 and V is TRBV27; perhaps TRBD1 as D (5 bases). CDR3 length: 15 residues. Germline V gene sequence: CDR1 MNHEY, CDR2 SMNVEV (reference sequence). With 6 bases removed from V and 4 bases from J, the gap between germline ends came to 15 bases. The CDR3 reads CASRPADRNNEKLFF. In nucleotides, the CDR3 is TGTGCCAGCAGGCCCGCTGACAGAAATAATGAAAAACTGTTTTTT.

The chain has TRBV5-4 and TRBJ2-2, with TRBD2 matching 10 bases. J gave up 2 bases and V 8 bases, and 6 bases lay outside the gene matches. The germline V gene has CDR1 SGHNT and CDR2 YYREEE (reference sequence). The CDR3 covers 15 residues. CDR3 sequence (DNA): TGTGCCAGTCAATTACTAGCGGGAAACACCGGGGAGCTGTTTTTT. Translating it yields CASQLLAGNTGELFF.

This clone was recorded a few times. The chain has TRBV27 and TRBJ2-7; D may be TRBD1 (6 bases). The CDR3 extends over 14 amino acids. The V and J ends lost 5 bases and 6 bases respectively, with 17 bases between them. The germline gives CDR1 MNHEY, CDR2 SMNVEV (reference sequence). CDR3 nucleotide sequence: TGTGCCAGCAGTCCTCCGGGACAAGGTGGCGAGCAGTACTTC. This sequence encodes CASSPPGQGGEQYF.

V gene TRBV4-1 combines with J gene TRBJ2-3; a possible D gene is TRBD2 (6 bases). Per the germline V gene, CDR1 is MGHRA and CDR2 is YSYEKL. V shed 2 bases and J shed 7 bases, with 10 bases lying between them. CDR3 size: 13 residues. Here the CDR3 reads CASSQPSANTQYF. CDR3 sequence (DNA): TGCGCCAGCAGCCAACCTAGCGCAAATACGCAGTATTTT.

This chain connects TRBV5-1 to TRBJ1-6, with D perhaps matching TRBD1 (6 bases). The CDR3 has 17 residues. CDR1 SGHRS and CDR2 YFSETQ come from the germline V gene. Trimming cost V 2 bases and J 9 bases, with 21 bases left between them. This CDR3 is CASSLLPAGTMGSPLHF. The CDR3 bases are TGCGCCAGCAGCTTACTACCCGCCGGGACAATGGGTTCACCCCTCCACTTT.

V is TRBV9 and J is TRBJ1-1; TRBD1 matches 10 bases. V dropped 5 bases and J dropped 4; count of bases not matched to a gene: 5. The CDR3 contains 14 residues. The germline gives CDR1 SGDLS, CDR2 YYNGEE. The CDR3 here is CASSRQGAATEAFF. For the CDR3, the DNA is TGTGCCAGCAGTCGACAGGGGGCGGCCACTGAAGCTTTCTTT.

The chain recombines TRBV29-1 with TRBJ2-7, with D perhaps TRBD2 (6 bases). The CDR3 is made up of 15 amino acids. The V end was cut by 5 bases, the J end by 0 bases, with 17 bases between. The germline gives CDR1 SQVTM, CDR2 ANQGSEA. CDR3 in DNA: TGCAGCGTTACGGACCCGAGTAGCGGCTCCTACGAGCAGTACTTC. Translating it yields CSVTDPSSGSYEQYF.

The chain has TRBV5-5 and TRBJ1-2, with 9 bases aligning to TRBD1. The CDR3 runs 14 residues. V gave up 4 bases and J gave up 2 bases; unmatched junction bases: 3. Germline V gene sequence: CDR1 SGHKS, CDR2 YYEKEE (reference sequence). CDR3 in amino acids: CASSDDRGNYGYTF. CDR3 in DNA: TGTGCCAGCAGCGACGACAGGGGGAACTATGGCTACACCTTC.

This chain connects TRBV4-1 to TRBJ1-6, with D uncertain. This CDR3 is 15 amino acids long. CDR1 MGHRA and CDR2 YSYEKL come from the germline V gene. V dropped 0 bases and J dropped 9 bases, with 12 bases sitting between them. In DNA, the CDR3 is TGCGCCAGCAGCCAAGATCCGGGAACGGGTTCACCCCTCCACTTT. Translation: CASSQDPGTGSPLHF.

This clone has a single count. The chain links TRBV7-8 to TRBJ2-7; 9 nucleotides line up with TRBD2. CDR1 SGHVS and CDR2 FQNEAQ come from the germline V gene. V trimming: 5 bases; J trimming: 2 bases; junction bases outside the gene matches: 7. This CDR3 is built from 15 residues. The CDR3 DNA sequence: TGTGCCAGCAGCGCGGGGGGGTACTCTCCCTACGAGCAGTACTTC. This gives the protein CASSAGGYSPYEQYF.